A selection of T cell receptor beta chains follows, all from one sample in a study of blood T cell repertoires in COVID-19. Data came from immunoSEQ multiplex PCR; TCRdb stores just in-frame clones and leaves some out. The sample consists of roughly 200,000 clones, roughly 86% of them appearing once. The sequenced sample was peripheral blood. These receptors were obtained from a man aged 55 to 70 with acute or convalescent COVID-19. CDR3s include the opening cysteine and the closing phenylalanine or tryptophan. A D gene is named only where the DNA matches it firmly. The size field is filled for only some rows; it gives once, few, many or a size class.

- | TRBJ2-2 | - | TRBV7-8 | TGTGCCAGCAGCACGACAGCAGCGAACACCGGGGAGCTGTTTTTT | CASSTTAANTGELFF
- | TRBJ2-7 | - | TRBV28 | TGTGCCAGCAGCCCCCCGATTGGGGGGAGCCCCTACGAGCAGTACTTC | CASSPPIGGSPYEQYF
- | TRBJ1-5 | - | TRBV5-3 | TGTGCCAGGCCCCTCCAGGGTAGCAATCAGCCCCAGCATTTT | CARPLQGSNQPQHF
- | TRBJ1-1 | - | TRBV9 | TGTGCCAGCAGCGTAGGCGGGGGCGTAGGGAACACTGAAGCTTTCTTT | CASSVGGGVGNTEAFF
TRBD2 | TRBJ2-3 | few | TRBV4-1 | TGCGCCAGCAGCCAAGTAGGACTAGGCACAGATACGCAGTATTTT | CASSQVGLGTDTQYF
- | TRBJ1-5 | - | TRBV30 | TGTGCCTGGAAATCGGGGTCCCTCTCTAGCAATCAGCCCCAGCATTTT | CAWKSGSLSSNQPQHF
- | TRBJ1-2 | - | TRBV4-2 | TGTGCCAGCAGCCCCCGTCGGGGGGTCATGGACTATGGCTACACCTTC | CASSPRRGVMDYGYTF
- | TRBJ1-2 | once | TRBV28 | TGTGCCAGCAGGGCAGGGTATGGCTACACCTTC | CASRAGYGYTF
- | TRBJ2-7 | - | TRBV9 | TGTGCCAGCAGCGTAGCGGGGGGCACCTACGAGCAGTACTTC | CASSVAGGTYEQYF
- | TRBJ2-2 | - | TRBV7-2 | TGTGCCAGCAGCAGAGACGGGGGGAACACCGGGGAGCTGTTTTTT | CASSRDGGNTGELFF
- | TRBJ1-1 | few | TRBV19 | TGTGCCAGTAGTATGGTCTTTCCGGTGAACACTGAAGCTTTCTTT | CASSMVFPVNTEAFF
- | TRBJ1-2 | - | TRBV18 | TGTGCCAGCTCACCGGACAGAAATTATGGCTACACCTTC | CASSPDRNYGYTF
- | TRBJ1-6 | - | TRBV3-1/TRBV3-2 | TGTGCCAGCAGCCAGTCGAAGCGGGCTAGCAATTCACCCCTCCACTTT | CASSQSKRASNSPLHF
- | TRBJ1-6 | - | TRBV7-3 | TGTGCCAGCAGATTGTTTGGAGACCATAATTCACCCCTCCACTTT | CASRLFGDHNSPLHF
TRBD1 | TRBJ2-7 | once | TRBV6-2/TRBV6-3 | TGTGCCAGCAGTCCCCTACCCGGACAGGGAGCGATCTACGAGCAGTACTTC | CASSPLPGQGAIYEQYF
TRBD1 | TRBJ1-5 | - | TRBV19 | TGTGCCAGTAGTCGGACAGGGATTCAGCCCCAGCATTTT | CASSRTGIQPQHF
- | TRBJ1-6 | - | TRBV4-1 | TGCGCCAGCAGCCAGACTCAGAATTCACCCCTCCACTTT | CASSQTQNSPLHF
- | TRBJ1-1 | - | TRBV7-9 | TGTGCCAGCAGCTTAGTTTCAGGAAAGAACACTGAAGCTTTCTTT | CASSLVSGKNTEAFF
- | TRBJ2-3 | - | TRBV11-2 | TGTGCCAGCAGCCGTTTACTAGGCGCAGATACGCAGTATTTT | CASSRLLGADTQYF
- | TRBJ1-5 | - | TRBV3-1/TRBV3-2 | TGTGCCAGCAGCGGGACCCTTTCGGAGGGATATAGCAATCAGCCCCAGCATTTT | CASSGTLSEGYSNQPQHF
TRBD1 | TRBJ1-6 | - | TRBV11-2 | TGTGCCAGCAGTCAGCAGGGGGCGAGCTCCTATAATTCACCCCTCCACTTT | CASSQQGASSYNSPLHF
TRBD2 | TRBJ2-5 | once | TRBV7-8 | TGTGCCAGCAGCTTACCTGGGACTAGCAAAGAGACCCAGTACTTC | CASSLPGTSKETQYF
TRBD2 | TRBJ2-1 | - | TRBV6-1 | TGTGCCAGCAGTGAACTAGCGGGGGCCTTCTCCTACAATGAGCAGTTCTTC | CASSELAGAFSYNEQFF
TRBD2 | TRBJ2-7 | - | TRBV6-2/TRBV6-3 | TGTGCCAGCAGCCGGGGGGGTCTCTACGAGCAGTACTTC | CASSRGGLYEQYF
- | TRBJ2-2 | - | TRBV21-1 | TGTCCCGATAGGGGAGGGGACAACAGGGAGCTGTTTTTT | CPDRGGDNRELFF
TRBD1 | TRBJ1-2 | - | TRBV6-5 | TGTGCCAGCACCCAGGGGGGAGAGCGGGGCTACACCTTC | CASTQGGERGYTF
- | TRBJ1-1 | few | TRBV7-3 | TGTGCCAGCAGCTTAACTGGAGTCACTGAAGCTTTCTTT | CASSLTGVTEAFF
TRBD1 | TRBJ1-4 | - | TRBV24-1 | TGTGCCACCAGTGATGCACAGGGGGCTAATGAAAAACTGTTTTTT | CATSDAQGANEKLFF
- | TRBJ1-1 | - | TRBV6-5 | TGTGCCAGCACCCCCTTGGGGGGGACTGAAGCTTTCTTT | CASTPLGGTEAFF
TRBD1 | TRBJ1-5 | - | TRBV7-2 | TGTGCCAGCAGCCTTCCCGGGACAGGGTTCAATCAGCCCCAGCATTTT | CASSLPGTGFNQPQHF
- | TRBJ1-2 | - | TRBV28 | TGTGCCAGCAGCTCGGCCGGGGCAGGGGTTGGTGGCTACACCTTC | CASSSAGAGVGGYTF
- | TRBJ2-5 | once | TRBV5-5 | TGTGCCAGCAGCTCTCTGCCGGGGTCGGAGACCCAGTACTTC | CASSSLPGSETQYF
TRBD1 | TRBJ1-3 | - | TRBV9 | TGTGCCAGCAGCGTATTCGACAGGGGATCCTCTGGAAACACCATATATTTT | CASSVFDRGSSGNTIYF